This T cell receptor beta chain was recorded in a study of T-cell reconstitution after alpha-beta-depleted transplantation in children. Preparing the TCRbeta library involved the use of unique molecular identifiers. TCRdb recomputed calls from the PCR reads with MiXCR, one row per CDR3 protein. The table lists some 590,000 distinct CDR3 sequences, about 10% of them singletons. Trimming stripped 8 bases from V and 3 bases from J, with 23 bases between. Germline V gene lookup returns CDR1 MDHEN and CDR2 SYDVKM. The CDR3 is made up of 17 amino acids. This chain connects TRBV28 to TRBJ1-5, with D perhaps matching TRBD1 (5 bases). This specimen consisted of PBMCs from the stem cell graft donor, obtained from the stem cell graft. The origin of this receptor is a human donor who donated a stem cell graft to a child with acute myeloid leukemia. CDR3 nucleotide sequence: TGTGCCAGCGGCTTGGGGCTGGTGAGGTTAAACAATCAGCCCCAGCATTTT. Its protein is CASGLGLVRLNNQPQHF.